A single sample is the source of the 27 T cell receptor beta chains below, sequenced in a study of T-cell reconstitution after alpha-beta-depleted transplantation in children. It was with unique molecular identifiers that the TCRbeta library was prepared. TCRdb recomputed calls from the PCR reads with MiXCR, one row per CDR3 protein. The sample has 350,000 to 450,000 distinct CDR3 sequences, roughly 14% seen once. The sequenced sample was PBMCs, obtained from the stem cell graft. All receptors come from a human donor who donated a stem cell graft to a child with Fanconi anemia.

The genes are TRBV25-1 and TRBJ1-2; no definite D call. Trimming shortened V by 6 bases and J by 7 bases, and 12 bases separated the two germline ends. CDR3 length: 12 amino acids. CDR1 MGHDK and CDR2 SYGVNS come from the germline V gene. The CDR3 sequence: CASSHRFRGYTF. For the CDR3, the DNA is TGTGCCAGCAGCCACCGTTTCCGTGGCTACACCTTC.

This clonotype has a handful of counts. V gene TRBV7-2 combines with J gene TRBJ1-2; TRBD1 might be the D (6 bases). This CDR3 is built from 14 residues. CDR1 SGHTA and CDR2 FQGNSA come from the germline V gene. V was clipped by 5 bases and J by 8 bases, with 18 bases between them. CDR3 in amino acids: CASSTQGQGGGYTF. The CDR3 DNA reads TGTGCCAGCAGCACCCAGGGGCAGGGTGGCGGCTACACCTTC.

This clonotype was recorded many times. For the CDR3, the DNA is TGCAGCGCCGGTACTAGCGCAGCGAACACCGGGGAGCTGTTTTTT. Translated: CSAGTSAANTGELFF. This rearrangement joins TRBV29-1 to TRBJ2-2, with 7 nucleotides matching TRBD2. The germline V gene has CDR1 SQVTM and CDR2 ANQGSEA. The CDR3 is 15 residues long. After removal of 7 bases from V and 0 bases from J, the junction contained 8 bases not matched to a gene.

This clonotype showed up many times. The chain couples TRBV15 to TRBJ1-5; D is uncertain. The V gene's germline CDR1 is LNHNV and CDR2 YYDKDF (reference sequence). V lost 5 bases and J lost 3, with 8 bases in between. This CDR3 spans 13 amino acids. CDR3 coding DNA: TGTGCCACCAGCCCACGACTCAATCAGCCCCAGCATTTT. It yields the protein CATSPRLNQPQHF.

J is TRBJ2-3 and V is TRBV5-1; D is possibly TRBD1 (6 bases). The CDR3 covers 16 residues. Germline CDR1 reads SGHRS; CDR2 reads YFSETQ. V lost 6 bases, J lost 5 bases, and 22 bases lay in between. The chain's CDR3 is CASTTKGVTQKDTQYF. Here the CDR3 DNA reads TGCGCCAGCACCACCAAGGGGGTTACTCAAAAAGATACGCAGTATTTT. Supplemented by reference TRBV5-1 and TRBJ2-3, the full variable domain reads KAGVTQTPRYLIKTRGQQVTLSCSPISGHRSVSWYQQTPGQGLQFLFEYFSETQRNKGNFPGRFSGRQFSNSRSEMNVSTLELGDSALYLCASTTKGVTQKDTQYFGPGTRLTVL.

This clonotype was seen repeatedly, ten times or more. The chain links TRBV28 to TRBJ1-2; no clear D. The CDR3 extends over 12 amino acids. The germline CDR1 and CDR2 sequences are MDHEN and SYDVKM. Trimming pared 8 bases from V and 4 bases from J, leaving 11 bases between. The CDR3 loop reads CASYLLGYGYTF. CDR3 coding DNA: TGTGCCAGCTACTTATTAGGCTATGGCTACACCTTC.

This clonotype was detected ten times or more. The rearrangement uses TRBV15 and TRBJ1-2; no definite D call. The CDR3 is 14 residues long. CDR1 is LNHNV, CDR2 YYDKDF, per germline (reference sequence). V was trimmed by 8 bases and J by 7 bases, leaving 20 bases between them. The CDR3 loop reads CATPGSVPGSGYTF. The DNA for the CDR3 is TGTGCCACCCCGGGGTCGGTGCCGGGATCTGGCTACACCTTC.

This clonotype was observed at least ten times. A junction boundary mismatches the germline segment, possibly from a read error. In DNA, the CDR3 is TGTGCCAGCAGTTTACAGGGCTACAATGAGCAGTTCTTC. It yields the protein CASSLQGYNEQFF. The genes are TRBV5-1 and TRBJ2-1, with D possibly TRBD1 on 6 matching bases. Germline CDR1 reads SGHRS; CDR2 reads YFSETQ. The CDR3 is made up of 13 amino acids.

This clonotype showed up many times. The chain uses TRBV11-3 and TRBJ1-1; 8 bases are shared with TRBD1. Germline CDR1 and CDR2: SGHNT and YENEEA. Losses at the gene ends were 5 bases for V and 4 bases for J; bases not matched to a gene: 3. This CDR3 region has 13 residues. The CDR3 nucleotides are TGTGCCAGCAGCCCTCAGGGGGCCACTGAAGCTTTCTTT. Its translation is CASSPQGATEAFF.

This clonotype was counted only a few times. The chain has TRBV11-2 and TRBJ2-7; 8 positions match TRBD2. Germline assignment: CDR1 SGHAT and CDR2 FQNNGV. The CDR3 extends over 14 amino acids. Losses at the gene ends were 3 bases for V and 2 bases for J; bases not matched to a gene: 3. In DNA, the CDR3 is TGTGCCAGCAGCTTTAGCGGGGAAACCTACGAGCAGTACTTC. Translation: CASSFSGETYEQYF.

This clonotype was observed many times. This chain uses TRBV5-1 with TRBJ1-2; a possible D gene is TRBD1 (5 bases). V lost 0 bases and J 7 bases, leaving 13 bases between the germline ends. The CDR3 spans 14 residues. Germline values: CDR1 SGHRS, CDR2 YFSETQ. For the CDR3, the DNA is TGCGCCAGCAGCTTGGCCGGGGCAACCAGTGGCTACACCTTC. Translation gives CASSLAGATSGYTF.

This chain links TRBV19 with TRBJ2-1; 7 bases fit TRBD2. Germline V lookup: CDR1 LNHDA, CDR2 SQIVND (reference sequence). The V segment lost 5 bases and the J segment 5 bases; nucleotides outside the gene matches: 9. The CDR3 totals 15 residues. CDR3 nucleotide sequence: TGTGCCAGTAGTGTAACTAGCGTAAAGAACAATGAGCAGTTCTTC. It yields the protein CASSVTSVKNNEQFF.

This clonotype has at least ten counts. V is TRBV6-5 and J is TRBJ1-1; possibly TRBD1 for D (5 bases). V was shortened by 4 bases and J by 4 bases, with 19 bases between the two germline ends. Germline V gene sequence: CDR1 MNHEY, CDR2 SVGAGI. This CDR3 is built from 16 residues. The CDR3 here is CASSLIDGFGGTEAFF. The DNA of the CDR3 is TGTGCCAGCAGTTTGATTGACGGATTCGGGGGCACTGAAGCTTTCTTT.

There are many counts of this clonotype. The V gene is TRBV5-1, the J gene TRBJ2-3; 7 bases align to TRBD1. The germline CDR1 and CDR2 sequences are SGHRS and YFSETQ. Trimming took 2 bases from V and 3 from J; bases not matched to a gene: 6. This CDR3 comprises 15 residues. DNA for the CDR3: TGCGCCAGCAGCTTAACCGGGACAGAGACAGATACGCAGTATTTT. It translates to CASSLTGTETDTQYF.

The V gene is TRBV20-1, the J gene TRBJ1-6; weak D call: TRBD1 (6 bases). Germline loops: CDR1 DFQATT, CDR2 SNEGSKA (reference sequence). The germline V and J ends were trimmed by 3 bases and 8 bases, with 11 bases remaining between them. CDR3 size: 13 residues. CDR3 bases: TGCAGTGCTAGCGCCAGGGGTGATTCACCCCTCCACTTT. Protein product: CSASARGDSPLHF.

This clonotype has ten or more counts. CDR3 region: CASGQGGWTGELFF. Here the CDR3 DNA reads TGTGCCAGCGGACAGGGAGGATGGACCGGGGAGCTGTTTTTT. This rearrangement joins TRBV12-3 or TRBV12-4 to TRBJ2-2, with TRBD1 matching over 8 bases. There are 14 residues in the CDR3. After removal of 8 bases from V and 5 bases from J, the junction contained 7 bases not matched to a gene.

The V call is TRBV18, the J call TRBJ2-5, with D possibly matching TRBD2 (6 bases). The CDR3 runs to 15 residues. V gave up 0 bases and J gave up 2 bases, with 10 bases separating them. Germline CDR1 KGHSH, CDR2 LQKENI. CDR3 sequence (DNA): TGTGCCAGCTCACCACCCAGCGGGTCTCAAGAGACCCAGTACTTC. Encoded protein: CASSPPSGSQETQYF.

This clonotype was seen only a few times. The rearrangement links TRBV2 to TRBJ2-3, with 9 bases matching TRBD2. J gave up 4 bases and V 7 bases, and 3 bases lay outside the gene matches. The CDR3 has 13 residues. The germline CDR1 and CDR2 sequences are SNHLY and FYNNEI. For the CDR3, the DNA is TGTGCCAGCATGACTAGCGGATCAGATACGCAGTATTTT. This gives the protein CASMTSGSDTQYF.

In this sample, this clonotype is medium-sized. The V gene is TRBV3-1, the J gene TRBJ1-1, with 7 bases that match TRBD1. V gave up 4 bases and J gave up 8 bases; unmatched junction bases: 10. The CDR3 is 14 residues long. CDR1 LGHDT and CDR2 YNNKEL come from the germline V gene (reference sequence). In DNA, the CDR3 is TGTGCCAGCAGCCTACCTGACAGGGTCGCCGAAGCTTTCTTT. It encodes CASSLPDRVAEAFF.

This clonotype was recorded at least ten times. This rearrangement joins TRBV7-6 to TRBJ2-1; D call uncertain. Between the trimmed V and J ends, which lost 1 base and 0 bases, there was a span of 4 bases. The CDR3 sequence is 14 residues long. From germline, CDR1 is SGHVS and CDR2 FNYEAQ. The chain's CDR3 is CASSLDVSYNEQFF. The CDR3 DNA reads as TGTGCCAGCAGCTTAGACGTCTCCTACAATGAGCAGTTCTTC.

This chain uses TRBV6-6 with TRBJ2-1; 8 bases map to TRBD1. This CDR3 comprises 12 residues. V lost 8 bases to trimming and J lost 7 bases; unmatched junction nucleotides: 4. The germline CDR1 and CDR2 sequences are MNHNY and SVGAGI (reference sequence). This CDR3 is CASRTGKNEQFF. The CDR3 nucleotides are TGTGCCAGCCGGACAGGGAAGAATGAGCAGTTCTTC.

The rearrangement uses TRBV12-3 or TRBV12-4 and TRBJ2-3; TRBD2 might be the D (5 bases). The V gene lost 7 bases and the J gene lost 4 bases, with 12 bases spanning the gap. This CDR3 is 13 amino acids long. The CDR3 DNA sequence: TGTGCCAGCACCTTAGAGGGCGCAGATACGCAGTATTTT. It yields the protein CASTLEGADTQYF.

This clonotype was counted many times. The chain has TRBV2 and TRBJ2-1; TRBD1 matches at 7 bases. Germline assignment: CDR1 SNHLY and CDR2 FYNNEI. V gave up 7 bases and J gave up 6 bases; unmatched junction bases: 9. The CDR3 is 14 amino acids. The CDR3 reads CASTQQGMGNEQFF. The CDR3, as DNA: TGTGCCAGCACTCAACAGGGGATGGGCAATGAGCAGTTCTTC.

V and J are TRBV7-6 and TRBJ1-3, with a weak D call TRBD1 (5 bases). The V gene's germline CDR1 is SGHVS and CDR2 FNYEAQ. V dropped 0 bases and J dropped 0 bases, with 9 bases sitting between them. The CDR3 is 16 amino acids. CDR3: CASSLAGASSGNTIYF. CDR3 DNA sequence: TGTGCCAGCAGCTTAGCAGGGGCAAGCTCTGGAAACACCATATATTTT.

The rearrangement joins TRBV7-9 to TRBJ1-1; a possible D gene is TRBD1 (6 bases). The ends were cut back, 5 bases at V and 0 bases at J, with 16 bases in the middle. Germline V gene data show CDR1 as SEHNR and CDR2 as FQNEAQ (reference sequence). The CDR3 runs to 16 residues. Here the CDR3 reads CASSPQGSFMNTEAFF. The CDR3 coding sequence is TGTGCCAGCAGCCCTCAGGGGTCCTTTATGAACACTGAAGCTTTCTTT.

The chain uses TRBV7-2 and TRBJ1-6; tentatively, D is TRBD1 (5 bases). V was trimmed by 5 bases and J by 10 bases, leaving 18 bases between them. The length of the CDR3 is 15 residues. The germline V gene encodes CDR1 SGHTA and CDR2 FQGNSA. CDR3 residues: CASSPSGLKGSPLHF. The CDR3 nucleotides are TGTGCCAGCAGCCCATCAGGGCTAAAGGGGTCACCCCTCCACTTT.

This clonotype was seen only a few times. The V gene is TRBV12-3 or TRBV12-4, the J gene TRBJ2-1; TRBD1 matches at 7 bases. The CDR3 contains 14 residues. With V trimmed by 5 bases and J by 12 bases, 13 bases remained unmatched. Here the CDR3 reads CASSPHPRTGGQFF. Written as DNA, the CDR3 is TGTGCCAGCAGTCCCCACCCCCGGACAGGAGGGCAGTTCTTC.